This TCR beta chain was sequenced for a study of blood T cell repertoires in COVID-19. Trimming removed 5 bases at V and 3 bases at J, with 14 bases between. CDR1 and CDR2 from the germline V gene are SNHLY and FYNNEI. There are 15 residues in the CDR3. Clones were read by immunoSEQ multiplex PCR, and TCRdb kept only the in-frame ones, dropping some. This table holds fewer than 120,000 clones, 65% to 80% found once. The sequenced sample consisted of peripheral blood. The clonotype comes from an older woman with acute or convalescent COVID-19. J is TRBJ2-4 and V is TRBV2; no firm D call. Here the CDR3 DNA reads TGTGCCAGCAGTACTATGTCGACGTACAAAAACATTCAGTACTTC. This codes for CASSTMSTYKNIQYF.